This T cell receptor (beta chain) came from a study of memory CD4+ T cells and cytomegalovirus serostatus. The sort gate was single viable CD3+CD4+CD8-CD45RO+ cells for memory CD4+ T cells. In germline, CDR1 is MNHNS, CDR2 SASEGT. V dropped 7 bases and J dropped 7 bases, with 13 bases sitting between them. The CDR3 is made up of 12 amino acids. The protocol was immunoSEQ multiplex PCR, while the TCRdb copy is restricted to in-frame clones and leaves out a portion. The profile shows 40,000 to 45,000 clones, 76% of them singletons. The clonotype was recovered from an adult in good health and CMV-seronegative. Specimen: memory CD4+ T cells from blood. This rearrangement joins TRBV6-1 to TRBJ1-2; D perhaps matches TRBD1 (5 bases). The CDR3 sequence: CASTAGLGGYTF. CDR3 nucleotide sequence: TGTGCCAGCACTGCAGGGTTAGGTGGCTACACCTTC.